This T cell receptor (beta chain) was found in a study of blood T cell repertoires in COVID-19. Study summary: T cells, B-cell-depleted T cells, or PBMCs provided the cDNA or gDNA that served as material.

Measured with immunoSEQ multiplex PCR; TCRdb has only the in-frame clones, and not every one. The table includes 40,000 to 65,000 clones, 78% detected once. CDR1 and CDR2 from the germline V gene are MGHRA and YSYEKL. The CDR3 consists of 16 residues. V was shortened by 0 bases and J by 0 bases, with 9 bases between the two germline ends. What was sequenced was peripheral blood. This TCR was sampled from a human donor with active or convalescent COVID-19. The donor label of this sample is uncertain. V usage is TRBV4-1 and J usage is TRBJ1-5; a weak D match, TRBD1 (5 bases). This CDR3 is CASSQEGRNSNQPQHF. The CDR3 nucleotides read TGCGCCAGCAGCCAAGAGGGGCGGAATAGCAATCAGCCCCAGCATTTT.